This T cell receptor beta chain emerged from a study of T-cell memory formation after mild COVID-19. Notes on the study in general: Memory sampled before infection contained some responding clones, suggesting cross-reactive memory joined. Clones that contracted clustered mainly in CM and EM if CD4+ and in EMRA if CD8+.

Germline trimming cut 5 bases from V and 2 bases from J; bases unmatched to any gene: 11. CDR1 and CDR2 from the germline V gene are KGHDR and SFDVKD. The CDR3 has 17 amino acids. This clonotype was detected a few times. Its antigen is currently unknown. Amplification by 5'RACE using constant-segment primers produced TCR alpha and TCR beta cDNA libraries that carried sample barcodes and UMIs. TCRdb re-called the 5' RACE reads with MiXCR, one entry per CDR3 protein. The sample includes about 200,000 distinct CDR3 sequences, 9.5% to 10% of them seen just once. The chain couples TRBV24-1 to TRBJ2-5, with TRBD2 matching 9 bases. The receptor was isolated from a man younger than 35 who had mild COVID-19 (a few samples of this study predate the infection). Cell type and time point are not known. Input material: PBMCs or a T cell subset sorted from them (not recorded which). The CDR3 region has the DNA TGTGCCACCAGTGGTCCCACCCTAGCGGGGATACAAGAGACCCAGTACTTC. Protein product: CATSGPTLAGIQETQYF.